This T cell receptor (beta chain) comes out of a study of T-cell reconstitution after alpha-beta-depleted transplantation in children. The CDR3 is 12 amino acids. The TCRbeta library incorporated unique molecular identifiers. TCRdb re-analysed the PCR reads in MiXCR, keeping a single row per CDR3 protein. Among roughly 200,000 distinct CDR3 sequences, around 10% were seen once, and the ten largest hold less than 8%. This clonotype was seen more than once but under ten times. This receptor was taken from a human donor who donated a stem cell graft to a child with acute lymphoblastic leukemia. The sequenced sample was PBMCs from the stem cell graft donor, obtained from the stem cell graft. The chain carries TRBV21-1 and TRBJ2-7; the tabulated D call, TRBD1, remains unverified against the DNA. TRBV21-1 corresponds to a pseudogene. The CDR3 DNA reads as TGTGCCAGCAGCAGGACAGGCTACGAGCAGTACTTC. Translation gives CASSRTGYEQYF.